This TCR beta chain appears in the sequencing data of a study of neurological immune-mediated disorders. Study results and limitations: No expanded-clone CDR3 amino acid sequence recurred across subjects, suggesting private TCR-beta repertoires. HTLV-1-associated myelopathy ranked highest for TCR clonal expansion and multiple sclerosis lowest, beneath healthy controls.

The CDR3 runs to 19 residues. V shed 5 bases and J 0 bases; nucleotides not matched to a gene: 10. The V gene's germline CDR1 is LGHNA and CDR2 YNFKEQ. The method for making cDNA was 5'RACE, and it used 10-nucleotide random UMIs. From the 5' RACE reads, TCRdb called clonotypes with MiXCR, one entry per CDR3 protein. The data contain about 25,000 distinct CDR3 sequences, around 15% of them singletons. This clonotype was seen at least ten times. Its antigen is as yet unknown. Stored at -80 C, 2 million PBMCs were the source of the unsorted libraries. The sequenced sample consisted of PBMCs. The sequence came from a woman between 40 and 55 years old with HTLV-1-associated myelopathy (HAM/TSP). The chain uses TRBV4-2 and TRBJ2-1, with 13 bases fitting TRBD2. CDR3 nucleotide sequence: TGTGCCAGCAGCAGCACTAGCGGGGGGGGAACCAGCTCCTACAATGAGCAGTTCTTC. Translated: CASSSTSGGGTSSYNEQFF.